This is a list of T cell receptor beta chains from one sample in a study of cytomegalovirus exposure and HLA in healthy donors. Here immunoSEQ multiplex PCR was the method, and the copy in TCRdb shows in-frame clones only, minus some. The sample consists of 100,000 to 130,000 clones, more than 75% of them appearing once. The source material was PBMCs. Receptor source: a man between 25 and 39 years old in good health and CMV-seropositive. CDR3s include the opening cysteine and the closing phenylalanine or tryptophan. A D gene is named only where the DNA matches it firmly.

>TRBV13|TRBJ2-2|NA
CASSFRAGELFF
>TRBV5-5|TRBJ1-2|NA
CASRGGDYGYTF
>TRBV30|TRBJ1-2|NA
CAWSVAQGLGYTF
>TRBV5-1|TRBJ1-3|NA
CASSRGSGNTIYF
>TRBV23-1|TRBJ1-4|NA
CASEGQEEKLFF
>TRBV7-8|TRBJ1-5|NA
CASSLMGGGNQPQHF
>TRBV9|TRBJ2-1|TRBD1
CASSVVARTGNNEQFF
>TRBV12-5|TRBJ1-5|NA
CASGLGTDSGSNQPQHF
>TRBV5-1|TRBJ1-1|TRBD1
CASSFSTGVNTEAFF
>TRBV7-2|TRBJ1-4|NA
CASSLIGGRKLFF
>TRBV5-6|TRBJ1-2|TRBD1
CASSLSGTGGYYGYTF
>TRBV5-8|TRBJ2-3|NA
CALRLRLSAADTQYF
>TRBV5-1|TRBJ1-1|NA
CASSADSGNTEAFF
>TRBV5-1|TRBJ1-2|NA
CASSLGAGDGYTF
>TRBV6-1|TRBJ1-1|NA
CASSWTGRGVTEAFF
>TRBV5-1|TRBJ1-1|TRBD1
CASSTPTGNNEAFF
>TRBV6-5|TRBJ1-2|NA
CASSYSNRAYGYTF
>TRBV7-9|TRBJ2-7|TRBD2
CASSVPGGANEQYF
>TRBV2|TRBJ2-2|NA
CASRDSPNTGELFF
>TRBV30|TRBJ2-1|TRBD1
CAWSVRKQGRDNEQFF
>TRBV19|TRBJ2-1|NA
CASSMQGATQFF
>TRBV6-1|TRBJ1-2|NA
CASSDRPEGGGYTF